The 27 T cell receptor beta chains listed next were all sequenced from one sample in a study of blood T cell repertoires in COVID-19. Here immunoSEQ multiplex PCR was the method, and the copy in TCRdb shows in-frame clones only, minus some. The repertoire holds 200,000 to 250,000 clones, 75% to 90% seen once, with more than 3% in the top ten. The sample consisted of PBMCs or T cells enriched from blood (not recorded which). The receptor set was obtained from a woman under 40 who had been exposed to COVID-19.

This sequence joins TRBV4-1 and TRBJ2-1, with D possibly being TRBD2 (6 bases). V was pared by 6 bases and J by 7 bases, with 19 bases between. The CDR3 contains 15 residues. Germline CDR1 reads MGHRA; CDR2 reads YSYEKL. CDR3 amino acids: CASSLDPSVANEQFF. The CDR3 DNA follows: TGCGCCAGCAGTCTCGATCCTAGCGTAGCAAATGAGCAGTTCTTC.

V usage is TRBV7-8 and J usage is TRBJ2-1; weak D call: TRBD1 (5 bases). The CDR3 covers 14 residues. Trimming removed 5 bases at V and 8 bases at J, with 16 bases between. Germline CDR1 is SGHVS and CDR2 is FQNEAQ. This CDR3 is CASSVRGSRDEQFF. In DNA, the CDR3 is TGTGCCAGCAGCGTTAGGGGTTCACGGGATGAGCAGTTCTTC.

The chain is built from TRBV29-1 and TRBJ2-5; D might be TRBD1 (6 bases). Between the trimmed V and J ends, which lost 3 bases and 3 bases, there was a span of 11 bases. The length of the CDR3 is 13 residues. Germline CDR1 SQVTM, CDR2 ANQGSEA. The CDR3 sequence: CSVDRDIEETQYF. The CDR3 DNA follows: TGCAGCGTTGATCGGGACATAGAAGAGACCCAGTACTTC.

The gene calls are TRBV5-1 and TRBJ2-5, with TRBD1 matching 9 bases. Per the germline V gene, CDR1 is SGHRS and CDR2 is YFSETQ. The CDR3 runs 14 residues. V dropped 3 bases and J dropped 4; count of bases not matched to a gene: 4. The CDR3 nucleotides are TGCGCCAGCAGCTCCGGACAGGGGTTAGAGACCCAGTACTTC. Its protein product is CASSSGQGLETQYF.

The J gene is TRBJ1-3, the V gene TRBV7-6; a weak D match, TRBD1 (5 bases). This CDR3 has 13 amino acids. The germline CDR1 and CDR2 sequences are SGHVS and FNYEAQ. V dropped 5 bases and J dropped 7 bases, with 12 bases sitting between them. CDR3 in amino acids: CASSPGRANTIYF. CDR3 nucleotides: TGTGCCAGCAGCCCAGGGAGGGCCAACACCATATATTTT. Full variable domain (rest looked up from reference TRBV7-6 and TRBJ1-3): GAGVSQSPRYKVTKRGQDVALRCDPISGHVSLYWYRQALGQGPEFLTYFNYEAQQDKSGLPNDRFSAERPEGSISTLTIQRTEQRDSAMYRCASSPGRANTIYFGEGSWLTVV.

V is TRBV30 and J is TRBJ2-5, with 7 bases that match TRBD2. The CDR3 consists of 12 residues. Germline CDR1 GTSNPN, CDR2 SVGIG (reference sequence). After removal of 1 base from V and 5 bases from J, the junction contained 1 base not matched to a gene. CDR3: CAWSAGGETQYF. The CDR3 bases are TGTGCCTGGAGTGCCGGGGGGGAGACCCAGTACTTC.

The V gene is TRBV10-3, the J gene TRBJ2-5; 9 bases agree with TRBD2. Germline V gene sequence: CDR1 ENHRY, CDR2 SYGVKD. J lost 5 bases, V lost 9 bases, and 7 bases had no gene match. The CDR3 spans 13 residues. The CDR3 coding sequence is TGTGCCATTGCAGCGGGAGGCGGCGAGACCCAGTACTTC. Its translation is CAIAAGGGETQYF.

The chain is built from TRBV28 and TRBJ1-1, with unresolved D. The CDR3 is 14 amino acids. CDR1 is MDHEN, CDR2 SYDVKM, per germline. V gave up 3 bases and J gave up 0 bases, with 8 bases separating them. CDR3 in amino acids: CASSFTGMNTEAFF. CDR3 nucleotides: TGTGCCAGCAGTTTCACGGGGATGAACACTGAAGCTTTCTTT.

The CDR3 bases are TGTGCCAGCAGCTTACCGACAGGGAATGAGCAGTTCTTC. Translation gives CASSLPTGNEQFF. The rearrangement uses TRBV7-9 and TRBJ2-1; 7 nucleotides match TRBD1. The CDR3 contains 13 residues. Per the germline V gene, CDR1 is SEHNR and CDR2 is FQNEAQ (reference sequence). The junction had 2 bases not matched to a gene; V was cut back by 2 bases and J by 7 bases.

The chain is built from TRBV5-1 and TRBJ1-1, with 9 bases lining up with TRBD1. This CDR3 is 19 amino acids long. Germline lookup yields CDR1 SGHRS and CDR2 YFSETQ. After removal of 0 bases from V and 4 bases from J, the junction contained 16 bases not matched to a gene. The CDR3 bases are TGCGCCAGCAGCTTGGCGGGGGGAATTCTGGGACAGGGAGCCACTGAAGCTTTCTTT. Translating gives CASSLAGGILGQGATEAFF.

V usage is TRBV9 and J usage is TRBJ1-6; weak D call: TRBD1 (5 bases). V was cut by 7 bases and J by 7 bases, with 12 bases left in between. The CDR3 is 13 residues long. Germline loops: CDR1 SGDLS, CDR2 YYNGEE. The CDR3 nucleotides read TGTGCCAGCGCGGGGGGTAGGAATTCACCCCTCCACTTT. This encodes CASAGGRNSPLHF.

V is TRBV12-5 and J is TRBJ1-6; D is ambiguous. The CDR3 runs 16 residues. Germline V gene lookup returns CDR1 LGHNT and CDR2 FRNRAP. The V end was cut by 0 bases, the J end by 0 bases, with 6 bases between. The CDR3 region has the DNA TGTGCTAGTGGTTTGGTCGCCGGCTCCTATAATTCACCCCTCCACTTT. Translation gives CASGLVAGSYNSPLHF.

V gene TRBV7-2 combines with J gene TRBJ2-1; the match to TRBD2 covers 10 bases. Losses at the gene ends were 2 bases for V and 7 bases for J; bases not matched to a gene: 11. CDR1 is SGHTA, CDR2 FQGNSA, per germline. This CDR3 region has 17 residues. CDR3 sequence (DNA): TGTGCCAGCAGCTTAAATAAACCGGGACTAGCGTGGAATGAGCAGTTCTTC. Residues: CASSLNKPGLAWNEQFF.

For this clone: A junction boundary mismatches the germline segment, possibly from a read error. The rearrangement uses TRBV5-1 and TRBJ1-1; no clear D gene. This CDR3 spans 14 amino acids. Per germline, CDR1 SGHRS and CDR2 YFSETQ. CDR3 DNA: TGCGCCAGCAGCTTGTGGGAGATGAACACTGAAACTTTCTTT. Its protein product is CASSLWEMNTETFF.

CDR3 sequence (DNA): TGTGCCTGGACGGTCAAGACAAGACAAGCAACTAATGAAAAACTGTTTTTT. Protein sequence: CAWTVKTRQATNEKLFF. The chain carries TRBV30 and TRBJ1-4; no reliable D call. CDR1 and CDR2 from the germline V gene are GTSNPN and SVGIG (reference sequence). V dropped 4 bases and J dropped 0 bases, with 18 bases sitting between them. The CDR3 has 17 residues. Full variable domain (missing parts from reference TRBV30 and TRBJ1-4): SQTIHQWPATLVQPVGSPLSLECTVEGTSNPNLYWYRQAAGRGLQLLFYSVGIGQISSEVPQNLSASRPQDRQFILSSKKLLLSDSGFYLCAWTVKTRQATNEKLFFGSGTQLSVL.

The chain carries TRBV5-1 and TRBJ2-4; the D is unclear. Between the trimmed V and J ends, which lost 0 bases and 2 bases, there was a span of 12 bases. This CDR3 spans 16 amino acids. Germline lookup yields CDR1 SGHRS and CDR2 YFSETQ. CDR3 sequence: CASSLGPHQPKNIQYF. CDR3 coding DNA: TGCGCCAGCAGCTTGGGGCCGCACCAACCCAAAAACATTCAGTACTTC.

CDR3 in amino acids: CAWSRVRDNEQFF. The DNA for the CDR3 is TGTGCCTGGAGCAGGGTAAGGGACAATGAGCAGTTCTTC. The rearrangement links TRBV30 to TRBJ2-1; D is perhaps TRBD1 (5 bases). Deletions cut 3 bases from V and 5 bases from J, with 11 bases between. The V gene's germline CDR1 is GTSNPN and CDR2 SVGIG (reference sequence). There are 13 residues in the CDR3.

The gene calls are TRBV19 and TRBJ2-1; 7 bases are a match to TRBD2. From germline, CDR1 is LNHDA and CDR2 SQIVND (reference sequence). The ends lost 5 bases at V and 2 bases at J; junction bases unmatched: 3. The CDR3 spans 14 residues. CDR3 DNA: TGTGCCAGTAGTCCAAGCGGGGCCTACAATGAGCAGTTCTTC. This translates into CASSPSGAYNEQFF.

Only a few counts were recorded for this clone. The genes are TRBV27 and TRBJ1-3, with D uncertain. Trimming removed 3 bases at V and 1 base at J, with 7 bases between. The CDR3 is 14 amino acids. The germline V gene encodes CDR1 MNHEY and CDR2 SMNVEV (reference sequence). The CDR3 sequence is CASSLRQSGNTIYF. CDR3 in DNA: TGTGCCAGCAGTTTGAGGCAATCTGGAAACACCATATATTTT.

This clone was observed once. The chain couples TRBV13 to TRBJ2-4; 11 bases align to TRBD2. This CDR3 has 18 amino acids. Trimming removed 5 bases from V and 0 bases from J; junction bases left unmatched: 9. The germline gives CDR1 PRHDT, CDR2 FYEKMQ (reference sequence). The CDR3 DNA sequence: TGTGCCAGCAGCACCCTTAGCGGGAGGGGGGAAGCCAAAAACATTCAGTACTTC. As protein: CASSTLSGRGEAKNIQYF.

The V gene is TRBV5-1, the J gene TRBJ2-1, with 8 bases matching TRBD2. The CDR3 sequence is 16 residues long. Germline CDR1 is SGHRS and CDR2 is YFSETQ. The V and J ends lost 0 bases and 0 bases, in that order; junction bases with no gene match: 2. Here the CDR3 reads CASSLASGSSYNEQFF. CDR3 nucleotides: TGCGCCAGCAGCTTGGCGAGCGGGAGCTCCTACAATGAGCAGTTCTTC.

This sequence joins TRBV3-1 (or the pseudogene TRBV3-2) and TRBJ2-2; the D gene is possibly TRBD1 (6 bases). The germline gives CDR1 LGHDT, CDR2 YNNKEL (reference sequence). The CDR3 sequence is 14 residues long. V gave up 4 bases and J gave up 7 bases, with 13 bases separating them. DNA of the CDR3: TGTGCCAGCAGCCCACAGGGTGACGGCGGGGAGCTGTTTTTT. Translating gives CASSPQGDGGELFF.

This rearrangement joins TRBV29-1 to TRBJ2-1; D might be TRBD2 (6 bases). This CDR3 is 13 amino acids long. V gave up 2 bases and J gave up 5 bases, with 10 bases separating them. CDR1 and CDR2 from the germline V gene are SQVTM and ANQGSEA. As DNA, the CDR3 is TGCAGCGTTGAACAAAGGACTAACAATGAGCAGTTCTTC. Encoded protein: CSVEQRTNNEQFF.

This sequence joins TRBV4-1 and TRBJ2-1; 7 bases map to TRBD1. In germline, CDR1 is MGHRA, CDR2 YSYEKL. V was clipped by 4 bases and J by 3 bases; unmatched bases: 12. The CDR3 is 17 amino acids. CDR3 sequence: CASSRTLIRDSYNEQFF. The CDR3 region has the DNA TGCGCCAGCAGCCGCACCCTTATCCGGGACAGCTACAATGAGCAGTTCTTC.

The sample holds one count of this clone. The rearrangement uses TRBV7-2 and TRBJ1-5; TRBD1 might be the D (5 bases). Germline V gene sequence: CDR1 SGHTA, CDR2 FQGNSA. The V end was cut by 5 bases, the J end by 0 bases, with 11 bases between. The CDR3 is made up of 15 amino acids. The CDR3, as DNA: TGTGCCAGCAGCCAAGGGGTCTATAGCAATCAGCCCCAGCATTTT. Translation gives CASSQGVYSNQPQHF.

The V gene is TRBV4-1, the J gene TRBJ1-2, with unresolved D. Trimming cost V 5 bases and J 4 bases, with 26 bases left between them. This CDR3 has 18 amino acids. CDR1 and CDR2 (germline): MGHRA, YSYEKL. As DNA, the CDR3 is TGCGCCAGCAGCGCTAAGACGTTAACATCGGACTGGGGCTATGGCTACACCTTC. This encodes CASSAKTLTSDWGYGYTF.

This clone has just one count. V usage is TRBV2 and J usage is TRBJ2-1, with D maybe TRBD2 (6 bases). V was pared by 5 bases and J by 5 bases, with 19 bases between. From germline, CDR1 is SNHLY and CDR2 FYNNEI. CDR3 length: 16 residues. For the CDR3, the DNA is TGTGCCAGCAGTTACCTCGGGAGTGGGGCAAACAATGAGCAGTTCTTC. It codes for CASSYLGSGANNEQFF.